The rows below give T cell receptor beta chains drawn from one sample of a study of T cell responses to AZD1222 COVID-19 vaccine. Method: immunoSEQ multiplex PCR; TCRdb's copy keeps in-frame clones and lacks some. The sample consists of some 130,000 clones, roughly 87% of them appearing once. This specimen was peripheral blood, taken 28 days after the second AZD1222 dose. These receptors were taken from an adult who received the AZD1222 COVID-19 vaccine. The CDR3 runs from the conserved cysteine through the conserved F or W. The order of the fields is D gene, J gene, clone size, V gene, CDR3 DNA, CDR3 protein. The D gene is left open where the match is weak. The size field is filled for only some rows; it gives once, few, many or a size class.

D gene: TRBD1; J gene: TRBJ1-1; clone size: few; V gene: TRBV18; CDR3 DNA: TGTGCCAGCTCACCACCGGACAGGATCGCTCCTGGGCCCGCTTTT; CDR3 protein: CASSPPDRIAPGPAF
D gene: -; J gene: TRBJ2-2; clone size: -; V gene: TRBV9; CDR3 DNA: TGTGCCAGCAGCGTAGTGTTGGACACCGGGGAGCTGTTTTTT; CDR3 protein: CASSVVLDTGELFF
D gene: -; J gene: TRBJ2-7; clone size: once; V gene: TRBV7-8; CDR3 DNA: TGTGCCAGCAGCTTGCCCGCCCCCGGGACCCCGCACGAGCAGTACTTC; CDR3 protein: CASSLPAPGTPHEQYF
D gene: -; J gene: TRBJ1-5; clone size: -; V gene: TRBV4-1; CDR3 DNA: TGCGCCAGCAGAATAAGACAGTATAGCAATCAGCCCCAGCATTTT; CDR3 protein: CASRIRQYSNQPQHF
D gene: TRBD1; J gene: TRBJ2-5; clone size: -; V gene: TRBV7-3; CDR3 DNA: TGTGCCAGCAGCTCAGACAGGGGAGAGACCCAGTACTTC; CDR3 protein: CASSSDRGETQYF
D gene: -; J gene: TRBJ2-5; clone size: -; V gene: TRBV3-1/TRBV3-2; CDR3 DNA: TGTGCCAGCAGCCAAGAGAACGGCACTCCCCAGTACTTC; CDR3 protein: CASSQENGTPQYF
D gene: TRBD1; J gene: TRBJ1-2; clone size: few; V gene: TRBV30; CDR3 DNA: TGTGCCTGGAGGGCGACAGGGTTTAATAGGAACTATGGCTACACCTTC; CDR3 protein: CAWRATGFNRNYGYTF
D gene: -; J gene: TRBJ2-5; clone size: few; V gene: TRBV19; CDR3 DNA: TGTGCCAGTAGCCAGACAGGACAAGAGACCCAGTACTTC; CDR3 protein: CASSQTGQETQYF
D gene: -; J gene: TRBJ2-7; clone size: -; V gene: TRBV7-2; CDR3 DNA: TGTGCCAGCAGCTCGCCCGGGGCCTACGAGCAGTACTTC; CDR3 protein: CASSSPGAYEQYF
D gene: TRBD1; J gene: TRBJ1-2; clone size: few; V gene: TRBV7-8; CDR3 DNA: TGTGCCAGCAGCTTATTGGGGACAGGGATGACGGGGAGGAATGGCTACACCTTC; CDR3 protein: CASSLLGTGMTGRNGYTF
D gene: -; J gene: TRBJ1-1; clone size: -; V gene: TRBV5-4; CDR3 DNA: TGTGCCAGCAGCTTCGCTGAGAACACTGAAGCTTTCTTT; CDR3 protein: CASSFAENTEAFF
D gene: -; J gene: TRBJ1-5; clone size: -; V gene: TRBV6-1; CDR3 DNA: TGTGCCAGCAGTGAAGGTGTAGGGGGGTACAATCAGCCCCAGCATTTT; CDR3 protein: CASSEGVGGYNQPQHF
D gene: -; J gene: TRBJ2-7; clone size: -; V gene: TRBV28; CDR3 DNA: TGTGCCAGCAGACGAGGACCGGGACCAGCCTACGAGCAGTACTTC; CDR3 protein: CASRRGPGPAYEQYF
D gene: TRBD1; J gene: TRBJ2-1; clone size: few; V gene: TRBV29-1; CDR3 DNA: TGCAGCTCACGGGACAGGGGGTTTGACAATGAGCAGTTCTTC; CDR3 protein: CSSRDRGFDNEQFF
D gene: -; J gene: TRBJ2-2; clone size: -; V gene: TRBV7-8; CDR3 DNA: TGTGCCAGCAGCCTAAAAGCCGGGGAGCTGTTTTTT; CDR3 protein: CASSLKAGELFF
D gene: TRBD1; J gene: TRBJ2-1; clone size: -; V gene: TRBV7-9; CDR3 DNA: TGTGCCAGCAGCCCGCAGGGGGATGTGTATGAGCAGTTCTTC; CDR3 protein: CASSPQGDVYEQFF
D gene: -; J gene: TRBJ2-5; clone size: -; V gene: TRBV19; CDR3 DNA: TGTGCCAGTAGTATAGGAGGACAGCTACAAGAGACCCAGTACTTC; CDR3 protein: CASSIGGQLQETQYF
D gene: -; J gene: TRBJ1-1; clone size: -; V gene: TRBV24-1; CDR3 DNA: TGTGCCACCAGTGACCCGACCGAGACTGAAGCTTTCTTT; CDR3 protein: CATSDPTETEAFF
D gene: -; J gene: TRBJ1-4; clone size: -; V gene: TRBV21-1; CDR3 DNA: TGTGCCAGCAGCAAAGTCTTTGGGGGGCTTGAAAAACTGTTTTTT; CDR3 protein: CASSKVFGGLEKLFF
D gene: TRBD1; J gene: TRBJ1-6; clone size: -; V gene: TRBV7-4; CDR3 DNA: TGTGCCAGCAGCTTCCGGGACAGGGAATACAATTCACCCCTCCACTTT; CDR3 protein: CASSFRDREYNSPLHF
D gene: TRBD1; J gene: TRBJ2-1; clone size: -; V gene: TRBV24-1; CDR3 DNA: TGTGCCACCAGTGACTCTATTCCCAGGGGGCGAGTAAGGAATGAGCAGTTCTTC; CDR3 protein: CATSDSIPRGRVRNEQFF
D gene: -; J gene: TRBJ2-7; clone size: -; V gene: TRBV5-8; CDR3 DNA: TGTGCCAGCAGCCAAAGGGAAGTGGTTCGTTACGAGCAGTACTTC; CDR3 protein: CASSQREVVRYEQYF
D gene: TRBD1; J gene: TRBJ2-7; clone size: many; V gene: TRBV27; CDR3 DNA: TGTGCCAGCAGTTTATCGCTCGGACAGGGATACTCCTACGAGCAGTACTTC; CDR3 protein: CASSLSLGQGYSYEQYF
D gene: -; J gene: TRBJ1-2; clone size: -; V gene: TRBV5-1; CDR3 DNA: TGCGCCAGCAGCTTGGCCCCAGACTATGGCTACACCTTC; CDR3 protein: CASSLAPDYGYTF
D gene: -; J gene: TRBJ2-7; clone size: -; V gene: TRBV11-2; CDR3 DNA: TGTGCCAGCAGGCCCGGGACAACGAACGTTGAGCAGTACTTC; CDR3 protein: CASRPGTTNVEQYF
D gene: -; J gene: TRBJ1-2; clone size: -; V gene: TRBV19; CDR3 DNA: TGTGCCAGTAGTACGGCAGCGGGCGGGTTATATGGCTACACCTTC; CDR3 protein: CASSTAAGGLYGYTF
D gene: TRBD1; J gene: TRBJ1-2; clone size: -; V gene: TRBV2; CDR3 DNA: TGTGCCAGCAGTGGGACAGGGGGGAACTATGGCTACACCTTC; CDR3 protein: CASSGTGGNYGYTF